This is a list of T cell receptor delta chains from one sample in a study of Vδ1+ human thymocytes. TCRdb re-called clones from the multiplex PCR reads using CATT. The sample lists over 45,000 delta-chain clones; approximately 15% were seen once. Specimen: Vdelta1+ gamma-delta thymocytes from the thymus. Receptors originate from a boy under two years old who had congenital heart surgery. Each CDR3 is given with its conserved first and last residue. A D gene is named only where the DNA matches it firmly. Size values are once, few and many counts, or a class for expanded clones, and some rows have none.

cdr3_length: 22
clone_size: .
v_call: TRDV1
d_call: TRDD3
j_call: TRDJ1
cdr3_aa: CALGELEYGKFYWGIKVDKLIF
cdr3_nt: TGTGCTCTTGGGGAACTGGAATACGGGAAGTTTTACTGGGGGATAAAGGTCGATAAACTCATCTTT

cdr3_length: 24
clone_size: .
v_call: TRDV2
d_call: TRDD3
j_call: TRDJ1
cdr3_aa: CACDTGDYFLVRAGGYAITDKLIF
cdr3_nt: TGTGCCTGTGACACCGGTGATTATTTTTTGGTCCGTGCTGGGGGATACGCCATTACCGATAAACTCATCTTT

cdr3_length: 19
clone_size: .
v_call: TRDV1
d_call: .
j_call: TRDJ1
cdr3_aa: CALGEAMALGGGTTDKLIF
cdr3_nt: TGTGCTCTTGGGGAGGCTATGGCCCTTGGCGGGGGCACCACCGATAAACTCATCTTT

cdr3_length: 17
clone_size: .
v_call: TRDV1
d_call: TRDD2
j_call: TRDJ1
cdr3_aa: CALGGSFLISWESRLIF
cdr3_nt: TGTGCTCTTGGGGGTTCCTTCCTAATTTCCTGGGAGTCTAGACTCATCTTT

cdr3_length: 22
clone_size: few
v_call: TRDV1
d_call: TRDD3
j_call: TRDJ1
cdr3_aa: CALGESCTYGTGGYRYTDKLIF
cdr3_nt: TGTGCTCTTGGGGAATCTTGTACCTACGGTACTGGGGGATACCGGTACACCGATAAACTCATCTTT

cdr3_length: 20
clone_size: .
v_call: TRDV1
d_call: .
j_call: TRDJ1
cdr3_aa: CALGERHPKGWRGYTDKLIF
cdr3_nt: TGTGCTCTTGGGGAACGACACCCTAAGGGGTGGAGAGGGTACACCGATAAACTCATCTTT

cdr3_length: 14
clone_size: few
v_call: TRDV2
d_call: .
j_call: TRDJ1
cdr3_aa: CACDTFVHCGKLIF
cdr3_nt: TGTGCCTGTGACACATTTGTACATTGCGGCAAACTCATCTTT

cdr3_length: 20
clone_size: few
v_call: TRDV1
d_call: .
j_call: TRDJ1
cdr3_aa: CALGELVALQALSVTDKLIF
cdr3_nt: TGTGCTCTTGGGGAACTAGTTGCCCTACAAGCACTGAGCGTTACCGATAAACTCATCTTT

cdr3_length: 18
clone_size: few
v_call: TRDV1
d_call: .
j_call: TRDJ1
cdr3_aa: CALGELTSYFWGADKLIF
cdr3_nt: TGTGCTCTTGGGGAACTAACTTCCTACTTCTGGGGGGCCGATAAACTCATCTTT

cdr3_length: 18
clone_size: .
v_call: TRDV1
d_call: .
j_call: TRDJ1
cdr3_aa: CALGKGLVEGWANDKLIF
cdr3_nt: TGTGCTCTTGGGAAAGGCCTAGTTGAGGGCTGGGCGAACGATAAACTCATCTTT

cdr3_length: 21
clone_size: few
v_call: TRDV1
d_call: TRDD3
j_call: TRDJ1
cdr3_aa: CALGEWFLLRGWGIYTDKLIF
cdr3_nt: TGTGCTCTTGGGGAATGGTTCCTCCTACGGGGCTGGGGGATATACACCGATAAACTCATCTTT

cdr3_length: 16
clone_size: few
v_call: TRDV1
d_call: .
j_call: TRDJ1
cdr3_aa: CALGELLLLYTDKLIF
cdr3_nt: TGTGCTCTTGGGGAACTACTCCTACTGTACACCGATAAACTCATCTTT

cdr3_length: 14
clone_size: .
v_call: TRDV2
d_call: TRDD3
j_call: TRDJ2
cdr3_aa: CACDTWGMTAQLFF
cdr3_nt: TGCGCCTGTGACACCTGGGGGATGACAGCACAACTCTTCTTT

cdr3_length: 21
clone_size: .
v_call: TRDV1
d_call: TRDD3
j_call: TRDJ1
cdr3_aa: CALGELEGPKGDTLYTDKLIF
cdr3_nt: TGTGCTCTTGGGGAACTAGAGGGCCCGAAGGGGGATACCCTATACACCGATAAACTCATCTTT

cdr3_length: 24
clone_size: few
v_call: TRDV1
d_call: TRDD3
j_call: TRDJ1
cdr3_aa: CALGGHPIFLEPVLGDTPSDKLIF
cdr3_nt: TGTGCTCTTGGGGGACACCCGATTTTCCTAGAGCCTGTACTGGGGGATACGCCTAGCGATAAACTCATCTTT

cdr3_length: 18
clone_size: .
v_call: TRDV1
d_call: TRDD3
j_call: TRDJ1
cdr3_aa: CALGELNGDAGGYDKLIF
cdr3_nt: TGTGCTCTTGGGGAACTTAACGGGGATGCTGGGGGATACGATAAACTCATCTTT

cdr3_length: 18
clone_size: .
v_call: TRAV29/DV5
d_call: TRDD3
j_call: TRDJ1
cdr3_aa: CAASVTYWGITDTDKPIF
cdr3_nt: TGTGCAGCAAGCGTCACGTACTGGGGGATTACGGACACCGATAAACCCATCTTT

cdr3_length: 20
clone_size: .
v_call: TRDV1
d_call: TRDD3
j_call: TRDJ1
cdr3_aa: CALGERSSYPGIRAGDKLIF
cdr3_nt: TGTGCTCTTGGGGAACGATCGTCCTACCCGGGGATACGTGCCGGCGATAAACTCATCTTT

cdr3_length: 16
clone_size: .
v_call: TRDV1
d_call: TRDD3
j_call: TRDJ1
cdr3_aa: CALGRDWGTYTDKLIF
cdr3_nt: TGTGCTCTTGGGAGGGACTGGGGGACGTACACCGATAAACTCATCTTT

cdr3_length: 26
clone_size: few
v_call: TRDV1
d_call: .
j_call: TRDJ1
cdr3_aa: CALGEPFSYAFGTGGHKGPYTDKLIF
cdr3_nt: .

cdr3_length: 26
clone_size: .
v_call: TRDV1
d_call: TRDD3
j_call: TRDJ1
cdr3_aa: CALGEGRPESTSWGIRPYAYTDKLIF
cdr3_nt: TGTGCTCTTGGGGAAGGGCGGCCCGAGTCTACTTCTTGGGGGATACGCCCTTACGCCTACACCGATAAACTCATCTTT

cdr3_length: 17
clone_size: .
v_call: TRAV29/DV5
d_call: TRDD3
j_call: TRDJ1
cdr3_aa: CAASPPYGLGDTLKLIF
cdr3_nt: TGTGCAGCAAGCCCTCCCTACGGACTGGGGGATACGCTAAAACTCATCTTT

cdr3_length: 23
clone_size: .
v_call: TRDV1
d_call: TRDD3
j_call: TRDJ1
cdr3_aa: CALGEPSGPSVYWGIPHTDKLIF
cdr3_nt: TGTGCTCTTGGGGAACCCTCGGGTCCTAGTGTTTACTGGGGGATCCCGCACACCGATAAACTCATCTTT

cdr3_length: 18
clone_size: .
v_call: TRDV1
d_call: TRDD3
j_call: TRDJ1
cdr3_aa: CALGGPLLGDKYTDKLIF
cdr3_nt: TGTGCTCTTGGGGGTCCCCTACTGGGGGATAAGTACACCGATAAACTCATCTTT

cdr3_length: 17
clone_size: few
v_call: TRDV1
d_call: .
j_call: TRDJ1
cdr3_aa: CALGEPYGGLYRDKLIF
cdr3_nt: TGTGCTCTTGGGGAACCCTACGGGGGGCTATATCGGGATAAACTCATCTTT

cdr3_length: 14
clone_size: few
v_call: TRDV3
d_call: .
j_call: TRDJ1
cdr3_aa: CAVTPFPSTVKLIF
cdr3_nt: TGTGCCGTAACCCCTTTCCCCAGTACTGTCAAACTCATCTTT

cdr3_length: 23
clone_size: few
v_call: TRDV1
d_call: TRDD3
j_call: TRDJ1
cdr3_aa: CALGDCAGGYERGLPTRTDKLIF
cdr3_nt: TGTGCTCTTGGGGATTGCGCGGGGGGATACGAGCGAGGATTACCCACCCGCACCGATAAACTCATCTTT

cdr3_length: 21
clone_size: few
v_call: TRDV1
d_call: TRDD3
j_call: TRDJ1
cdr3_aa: CALGEYPYVRTGGPHTDKLIF
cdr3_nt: TGTGCTCTTGGGGAATACCCCTACGTTCGTACTGGGGGACCCCACACCGATAAACTCATCTTT

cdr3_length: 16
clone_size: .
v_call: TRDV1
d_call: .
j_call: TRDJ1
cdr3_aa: CALGEQFFGGSDKLIF
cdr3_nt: TGTGCTCTTGGGGAACAGTTCTTCGGGGGGTCCGATAAACTCATCTTT

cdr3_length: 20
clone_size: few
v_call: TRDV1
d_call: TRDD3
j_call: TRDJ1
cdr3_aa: CALGECQFLLGDTGTDKLIF
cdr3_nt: TGTGCTCTTGGGGAATGCCAGTTCCTCTTGGGGGATACGGGCACCGATAAACTCATCTTT

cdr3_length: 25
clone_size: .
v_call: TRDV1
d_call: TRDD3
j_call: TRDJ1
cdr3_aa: CALGEAPAFLGHCTGGCFYTDKLIF
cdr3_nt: TGTGCTCTTGGGGAAGCACCGGCCTTCCTCGGGCACTGTACTGGGGGATGTTTTTACACCGATAAACTCATCTTT

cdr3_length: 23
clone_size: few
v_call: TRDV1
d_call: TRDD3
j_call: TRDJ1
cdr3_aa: CALGEPSYETWGIIGLYTDKLIF
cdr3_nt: TGTGCTCTTGGGGAACCCTCCTACGAGACCTGGGGGATAATTGGGTTGTACACCGATAAACTCATCTTT

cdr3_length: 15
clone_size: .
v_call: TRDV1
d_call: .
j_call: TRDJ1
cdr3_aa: CALGEVSSIDDKLIF
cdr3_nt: TGTGCTCTTGGGGAAGTCTCCTCGATAGACGATAAACTCATCTTT

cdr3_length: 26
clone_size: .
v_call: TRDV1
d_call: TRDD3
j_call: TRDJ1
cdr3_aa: CALGEDSILPKCRGTGGYADTDKLIF
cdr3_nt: TGTGCTCTTGGGGAGGACTCGATCCTTCCTAAATGTAGAGGTACTGGGGGATACGCTGACACCGATAAACTCATCTTT

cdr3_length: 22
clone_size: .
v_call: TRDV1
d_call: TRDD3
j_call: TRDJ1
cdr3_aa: CALGEVACNTGGPLEYTDKLIF
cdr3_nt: TGTGCTCTTGGGGAAGTTGCGTGCAATACTGGGGGCCCCCTCGAATACACCGATAAACTCATCTTT

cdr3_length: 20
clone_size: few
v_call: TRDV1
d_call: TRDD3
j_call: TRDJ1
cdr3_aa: CALGAYPSARTGGHTDKLIF
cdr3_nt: TGTGCTCTTGGGGCTTACCCTTCCGCACGTACTGGGGGACACACCGATAAACTCATCTTT

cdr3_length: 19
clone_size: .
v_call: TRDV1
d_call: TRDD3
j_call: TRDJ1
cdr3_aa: CALGDNPRLGDRNTDKLIF
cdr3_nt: TGTGCTCTTGGGGATAATCCTAGACTGGGGGATCGGAACACCGATAAACTCATCTTT

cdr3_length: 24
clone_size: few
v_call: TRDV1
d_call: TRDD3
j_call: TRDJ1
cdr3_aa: CALGELFRGSALKNWGIRADKLIF
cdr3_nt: TGTGCTCTTGGGGAACTTTTTAGGGGATCTGCCCTTAAGAACTGGGGGATACGAGCTGATAAACTCATCTTT

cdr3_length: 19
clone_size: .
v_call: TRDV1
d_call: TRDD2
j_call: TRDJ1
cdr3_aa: CALGDWPSYYWGPTDKLIF
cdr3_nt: TGTGCTCTTGGGGACTGGCCTTCCTACTACTGGGGTCCCACCGATAAACTCATCTTT

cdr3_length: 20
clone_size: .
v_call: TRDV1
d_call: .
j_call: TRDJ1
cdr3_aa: CALGVPVLLPWGPYTDKLIF
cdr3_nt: TGTGCTCTTGGGGTCCCCGTTCTCCTACCGTGGGGGCCATACACCGATAAACTCATCTTT

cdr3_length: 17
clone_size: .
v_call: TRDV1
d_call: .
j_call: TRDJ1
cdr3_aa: CALGDLSRGGLTDKLIF
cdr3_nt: TGTGCTCTTGGGGACCTCTCCCGGGGGGGACTTACCGATAAACTCATCTTT

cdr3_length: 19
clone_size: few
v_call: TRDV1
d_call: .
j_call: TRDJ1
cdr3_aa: CALGESPKLTGSYTDKLIF
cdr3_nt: TGTGCTCTTGGGGAATCACCGAAACTTACGGGGTCGTACACCGATAAACTCATCTTT

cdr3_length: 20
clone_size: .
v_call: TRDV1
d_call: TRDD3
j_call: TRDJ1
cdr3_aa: CALGELDSYVLGDYTDKLIF
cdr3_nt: TGTGCTCTTGGGGAACTGGATTCCTACGTACTGGGGGACTACACCGATAAACTCATCTTT

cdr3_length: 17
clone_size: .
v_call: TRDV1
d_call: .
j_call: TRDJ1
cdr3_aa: CALGEPPPWDNTDKLIF
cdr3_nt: TGTGCTCTTGGGGAACCCCCACCCTGGGATAATACCGATAAACTCATCTTT

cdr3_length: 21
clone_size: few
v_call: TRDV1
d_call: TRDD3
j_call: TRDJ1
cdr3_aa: CALGELELGDLVGEHTDKLIF
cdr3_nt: TGTGCTCTTGGGGAACTGGAACTGGGGGATCTGGTGGGAGAACACACCGATAAACTCATCTTT

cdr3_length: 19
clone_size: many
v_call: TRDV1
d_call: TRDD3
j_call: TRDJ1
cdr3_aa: CALGESHLGILEYTDKLIF
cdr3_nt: TGTGCTCTTGGGGAATCCCATCTGGGGATACTGGAGTACACCGATAAACTCATCTTT

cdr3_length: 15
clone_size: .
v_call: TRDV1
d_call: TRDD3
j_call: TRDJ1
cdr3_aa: CALGHRPAGGFKLIF
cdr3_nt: TGTGCTCTTGGCCACCGGCCGGCTGGGGGTTTTAAACTCATCTTT

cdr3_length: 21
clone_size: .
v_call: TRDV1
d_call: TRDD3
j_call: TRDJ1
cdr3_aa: CALGELIWSRGIRRYTDKLIF
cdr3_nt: TGTGCTCTTGGGGAACTAATTTGGTCTCGGGGGATACGCCGGTACACCGATAAACTCATCTTT

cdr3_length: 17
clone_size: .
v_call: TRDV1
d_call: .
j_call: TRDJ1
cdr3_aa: CALGELTLSDRFDKLIF
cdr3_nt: TGTGCTCTTGGGGAACTAACTCTCTCCGACCGTTTCGATAAACTCATCTTT